This T cell receptor beta chain was captured in a study of blood T cell repertoires in COVID-19. TCRdb keeps only in-frame clones here, not all; method: immunoSEQ multiplex PCR. Of around 250,000 clones in the sample, around 86% were seen once. The receptor comes from an older woman with active or convalescent COVID-19. Sequencing was done on a sample of peripheral blood.

Here the CDR3 DNA reads TGTGCCAGCAGCACCACAGGGCCCAGGGAAGCTTTCTTT. Translation: CASSTTGPREAFF. The V gene is TRBV7-2, the J gene TRBJ1-1; TRBD1 is a possible D gene (6 bases). V was pared by 5 bases and J by 8 bases, with 15 bases between. Germline assignment: CDR1 SGHTA and CDR2 FQGNSA. The CDR3 runs 13 residues.